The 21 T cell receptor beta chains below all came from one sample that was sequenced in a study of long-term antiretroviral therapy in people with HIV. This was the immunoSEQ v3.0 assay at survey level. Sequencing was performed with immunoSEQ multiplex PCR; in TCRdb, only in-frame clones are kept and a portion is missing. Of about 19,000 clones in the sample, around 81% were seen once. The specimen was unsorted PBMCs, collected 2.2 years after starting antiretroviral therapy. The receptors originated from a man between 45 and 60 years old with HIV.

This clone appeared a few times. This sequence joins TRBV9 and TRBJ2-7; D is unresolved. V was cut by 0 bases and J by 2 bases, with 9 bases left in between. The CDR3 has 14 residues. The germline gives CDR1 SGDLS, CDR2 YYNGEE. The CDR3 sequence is CASSVGPETYEQYF. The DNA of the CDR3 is TGTGCCAGCAGCGTAGGCCCCGAGACCTACGAGCAGTACTTC.

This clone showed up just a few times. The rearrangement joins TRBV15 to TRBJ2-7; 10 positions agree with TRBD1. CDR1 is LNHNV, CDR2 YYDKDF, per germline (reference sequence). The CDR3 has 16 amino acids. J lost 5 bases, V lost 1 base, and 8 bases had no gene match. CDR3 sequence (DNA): TGTGCCACCAGCAGAGGTGCCGGGACAGGGGCACACGAGCAGTACTTC. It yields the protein CATSRGAGTGAHEQYF.

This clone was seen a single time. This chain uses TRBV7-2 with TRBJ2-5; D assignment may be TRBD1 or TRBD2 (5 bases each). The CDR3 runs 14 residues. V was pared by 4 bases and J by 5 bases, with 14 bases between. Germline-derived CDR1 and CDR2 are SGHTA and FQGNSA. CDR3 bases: TGTGCCAGCAGCTCGGGGCCTTGGGAGGAGACCCAGTACTTC. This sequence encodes CASSSGPWEETQYF.

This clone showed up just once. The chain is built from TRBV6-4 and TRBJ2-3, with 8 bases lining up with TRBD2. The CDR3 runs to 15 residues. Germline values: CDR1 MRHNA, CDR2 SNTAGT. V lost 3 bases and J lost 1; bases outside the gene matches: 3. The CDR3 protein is CASSESGGGTDTQYF. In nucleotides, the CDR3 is TGTGCCAGCAGTGAATCCGGGGGGGGCACAGATACGCAGTATTTT.

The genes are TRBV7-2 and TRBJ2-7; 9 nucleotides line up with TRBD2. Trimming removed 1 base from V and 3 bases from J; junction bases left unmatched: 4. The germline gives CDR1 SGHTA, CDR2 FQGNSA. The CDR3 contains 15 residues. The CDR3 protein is CASSLGGRALYEQYF. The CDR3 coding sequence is TGTGCCAGCAGCTTAGGCGGGAGGGCCCTCTACGAGCAGTACTTC.

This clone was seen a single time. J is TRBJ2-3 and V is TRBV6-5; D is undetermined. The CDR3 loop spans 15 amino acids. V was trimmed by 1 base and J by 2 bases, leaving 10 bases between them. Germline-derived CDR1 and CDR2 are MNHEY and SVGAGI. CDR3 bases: TGTGCCAGCAGTTACTTGGCTTCGAACACAGATACGCAGTATTTT. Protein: CASSYLASNTDTQYF.

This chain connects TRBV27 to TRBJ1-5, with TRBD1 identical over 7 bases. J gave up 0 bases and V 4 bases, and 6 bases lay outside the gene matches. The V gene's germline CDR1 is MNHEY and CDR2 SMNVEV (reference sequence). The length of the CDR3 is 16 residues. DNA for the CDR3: TGTGCCAGCAGTTCCAGGAACAGGGGTAGCAATCAGCCCCAGCATTTT. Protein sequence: CASSSRNRGSNQPQHF.

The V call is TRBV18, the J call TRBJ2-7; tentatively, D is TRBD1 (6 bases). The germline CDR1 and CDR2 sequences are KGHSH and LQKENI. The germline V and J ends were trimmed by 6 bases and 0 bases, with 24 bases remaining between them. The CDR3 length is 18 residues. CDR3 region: CASSPTSLGGGSSYEQYF. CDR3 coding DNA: TGTGCCAGCTCCCCAACCTCCCTTGGGGGCGGAAGCTCCTACGAGCAGTACTTC.

CDR3 amino acids: CASSLWFGASTDTQYF. The CDR3 DNA follows: TGTGCCAGCAGCTTGTGGTTCGGGGCTAGCACAGATACGCAGTATTTT. The genes are TRBV5-5 and TRBJ2-3; D possibly uses TRBD1 or TRBD2 (5 bases each). V was shortened by 1 base and J by 0 bases, with 12 bases between the two germline ends. The V gene's germline CDR1 is SGHKS and CDR2 YYEKEE (reference sequence). This CDR3 region has 16 residues.

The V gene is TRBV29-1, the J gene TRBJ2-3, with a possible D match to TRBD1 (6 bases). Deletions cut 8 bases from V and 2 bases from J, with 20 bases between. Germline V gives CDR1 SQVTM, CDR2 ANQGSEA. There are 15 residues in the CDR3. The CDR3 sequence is CSTGILQTITDTQYF. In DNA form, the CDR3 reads TGCAGCACAGGGATTCTCCAAACCATCACAGATACGCAGTATTTT.

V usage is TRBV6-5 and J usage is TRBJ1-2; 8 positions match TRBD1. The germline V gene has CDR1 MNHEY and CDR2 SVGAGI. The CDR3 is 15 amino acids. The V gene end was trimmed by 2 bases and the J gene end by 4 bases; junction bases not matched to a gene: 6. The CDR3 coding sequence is TGTGCCAGCAGTTACCGAGGACAGGGAGTCTATGGCTACACCTTC. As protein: CASSYRGQGVYGYTF.

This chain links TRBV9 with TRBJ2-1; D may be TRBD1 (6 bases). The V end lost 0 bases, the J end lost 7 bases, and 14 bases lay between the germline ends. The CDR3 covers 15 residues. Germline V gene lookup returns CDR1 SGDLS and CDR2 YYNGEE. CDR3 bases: TGTGCCAGCAGCGTAGGGGTGGGGGCCAAGAATGAGCAGTTCTTC. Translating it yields CASSVGVGAKNEQFF.

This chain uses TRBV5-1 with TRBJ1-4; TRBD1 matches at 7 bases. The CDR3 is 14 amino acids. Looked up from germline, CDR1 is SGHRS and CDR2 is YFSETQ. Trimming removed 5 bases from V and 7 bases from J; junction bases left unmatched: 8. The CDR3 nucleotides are TGCGCCAGCAGATTACAGGGGCAGAGTGAAAAACTGTTTTTT. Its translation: CASRLQGQSEKLFF.

CDR3 sequence reads: CSVRGLNTEAFF. The DNA of the CDR3 is TGCAGCGTCCGGGGCCTAAACACTGAAGCTTTCTTT. V gene TRBV29-1 combines with J gene TRBJ1-1, with D tentatively TRBD1 (5 bases). Trimming left V 6 bases short and J 2 bases short, with 10 bases between. This CDR3 comprises 12 residues. Germline CDR1 SQVTM, CDR2 ANQGSEA.

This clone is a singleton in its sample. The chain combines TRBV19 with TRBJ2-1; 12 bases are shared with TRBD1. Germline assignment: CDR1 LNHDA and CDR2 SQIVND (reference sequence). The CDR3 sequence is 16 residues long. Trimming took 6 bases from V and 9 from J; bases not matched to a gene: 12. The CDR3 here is CASRAPGQGAPGEQFF. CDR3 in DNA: TGTGCCAGTAGGGCCCCGGGACAGGGGGCGCCGGGTGAGCAGTTCTTC.

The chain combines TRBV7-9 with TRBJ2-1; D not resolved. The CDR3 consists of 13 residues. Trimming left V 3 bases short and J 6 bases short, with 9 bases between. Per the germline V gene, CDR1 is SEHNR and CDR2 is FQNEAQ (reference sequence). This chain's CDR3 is CASSFANGNEQFF. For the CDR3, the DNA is TGTGCCAGCAGCTTCGCGAATGGCAATGAGCAGTTCTTC. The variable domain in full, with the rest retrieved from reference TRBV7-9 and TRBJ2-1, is DTGVSQNPRHKITKRGQNVTFRCDPISEHNRLYWYRQTLGQGPEFLTYFQNEAQLEKSRLLSDRFSAERPKGSFSTLEIQRTEQGDSAMYLCASSFANGNEQFFGPGTRLTVL.

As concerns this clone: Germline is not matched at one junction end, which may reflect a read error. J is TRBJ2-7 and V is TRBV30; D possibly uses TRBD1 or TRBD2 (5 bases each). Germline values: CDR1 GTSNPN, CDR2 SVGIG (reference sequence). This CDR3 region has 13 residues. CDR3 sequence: CASSRGSTYEQYF. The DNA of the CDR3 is TGTGCCTCGAGTCGGGGCTCGACTTACGAGCAGTACTTC.

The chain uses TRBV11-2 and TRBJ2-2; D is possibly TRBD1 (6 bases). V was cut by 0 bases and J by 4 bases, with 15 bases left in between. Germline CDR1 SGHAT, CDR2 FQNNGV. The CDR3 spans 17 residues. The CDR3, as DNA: TGTGCCAGCAGCTTAGATAGGGACAAATCGGGCACCGGGGAGCTGTTTTTT. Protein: CASSLDRDKSGTGELFF.

CDR3: CASSSGTGGSYEQYF. The CDR3, as DNA: TGTGCCAGCAGTTCCGGGACAGGGGGGTCCTACGAGCAGTACTTC. The chain is built from TRBV6-6 and TRBJ2-7; TRBD1 aligns across 11 bases. Looked up from germline, CDR1 is MNHNY and CDR2 is SVGAGI (reference sequence). The trim removed 4 bases at V and 1 base at J, leaving 3 bases unmatched. The CDR3 length is 15 residues.

The CDR3 loop reads CAISERHNTGELFF. DNA of the CDR3: TGTGCCATCAGTGAGAGACATAACACCGGGGAGCTGTTTTTT. This rearrangement joins TRBV10-3 to TRBJ2-2; D is unresolved. Trimming took off 2 bases at V and 2 bases at J, with 6 bases between the two ends. The germline V gene encodes CDR1 ENHRY and CDR2 SYGVKD. The CDR3 runs 14 residues.

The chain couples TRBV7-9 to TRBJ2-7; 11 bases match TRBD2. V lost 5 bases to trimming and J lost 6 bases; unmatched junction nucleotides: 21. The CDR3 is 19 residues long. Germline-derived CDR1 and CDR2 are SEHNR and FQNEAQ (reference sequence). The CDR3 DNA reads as TGTGCCAGCAGCCCCTGGGGGCAGGGGACTAGCGGACCCCCGGGCGAGCAGTACTTC. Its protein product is CASSPWGQGTSGPPGEQYF.